Included here is one T cell receptor beta chain sequence, with context. Its antigen is undetermined. One end of the junction is discordant with germline, which a read error may explain. Treatment denoted: approximately nine-day PBMC culture with coronavirus spike peptide pools or control peptides (ViraFEST assay). The assay that was used to sequence DNA from cultured CD4+ T cells was the Oncomine TCR Beta short-read assay. Using its own MiXCR run on the PCR reads, TCRdb lists one record per CDR3 protein. Of 9,500 to 15,000 distinct CDR3 sequences listed, roughly 75% were seen once; the top ten hold 10%. The data are from a study of vaccination and CD4 T cells after COVID-19. Germline CDR1 and CDR2: KGHSH and LQKENI. This CDR3 contains 16 residues.

The specimen was CD4+ T cells from blood, cultured in vitro. This chain connects TRBV18 to TRBJ1-1; tentative D call: TRBD1 (6 bases). The receptor comes from a human donor who had recovered from COVID-19. DNA for the CDR3: TGTGCCAGCTCACCCCCCGATGCCATCAGGGGCACTGAAGTTTTCTTT. It yields the protein CASSPPDAIRGTEVFF. The variable domain in full, completed from reference TRBV18 and TRBJ1-1, reads NAGVMQNPRHLVRRRGQEARLRCSPMKGHSHVYWYRQLPEEGLKFMVYLQKENIIDESGMPKERFSAEFPKEGPSILRIQQVVRGDSAAYFCASSPPDAIRGTEVFFGQGTRLTVV.